These T cell receptor beta chains were read from a single sample in a study of regulatory T cells in long-lasting Graves disease. TCRdb reanalysed the multiplex PCR reads using MiXCR and keeps one entry per CDR3 protein. The sample shows approximately 470,000 distinct CDR3 sequences, around 21% of them seen only once. The specimen was peripheral blood mononuclear cells (PBMCs), collected when the disease was refractory, from a patient treated with antithyroid drugs. These receptors all stem from a female donor with Graves disease. Each CDR3 is given with its conserved first and last residue. D genes are given only for firm matches. The size entry is marked missing in some rows and otherwise reads once, few, many or a size class.

few TRBJ2-7 TRBV5-6 . TGTGCCAGCAGCTTAATGCGAGACGAGCAGTACTTC CASSLMRDEQYF
few TRBJ1-2 TRBV28 TRBD1 TGTGCCAGCAGTCGGGACAGGGGGGCTTATGGCTACACCTTC CASSRDRGAYGYTF
many TRBJ1-2 TRBV3-1 . TGTGCCAGCAGCCAAGTAACTCGTGGCTACACCTTC CASSQVTRGYTF
. TRBJ1-6 TRBV28 . TGTGCCAGCAGTTTAAGGACAGCAGACAATTCACCCCTCCACTTT CASSLRTADNSPLHF
many TRBJ2-7 TRBV10-3 . TGTGCCATCAGTGACAGGGAGGCCTACGAGCAGTACTTC CAISDREAYEQYF
. TRBJ2-7 TRBV5-1 . TGCGCCAGCAGCGCAGGGTCGGGTAACTACGAGCAGTACTTC CASSAGSGNYEQYF
many TRBJ2-7 TRBV7-8 . TGTGCCAGCAGCTTACAGGGTGGTTACGAGCAGTACTTC CASSLQGGYEQYF
. TRBJ1-5 TRBV28 . TGTGCCAGCAGTTTAATTGCGGGGGTTAGCAATCAGCCCCAGCATTTT CASSLIAGVSNQPQHF
many TRBJ2-6 TRBV6-1 . TGTGCCAGCAGTGAAGCGCTATGGGGGTTTGGGGCCAACGTCCTGACTTTC CASSEALWGFGANVLTF
. TRBJ2-7 TRBV5-1 TRBD1 TGCGCCAGCAGCTTGGCAGGAACAGGGGGTTGGAGCTCCTACGAGCAGTACTTC CASSLAGTGGWSSYEQYF
. TRBJ1-5 TRBV6-5 . TGTGCCAGCAGTTATAGGGAAGCCTCCCTTCAGCATTTT CASSYREASLQHF
many TRBJ2-6 TRBV6-1 . TGTGCCAGCAGTGTGCCCAGGAAAATCTCTGGGGCCAACGTCCTGACTTTC CASSVPRKISGANVLTF
. TRBJ1-2 TRBV2 . TGTGCCAGCAGGGCCGGGACCGCCTATGGCTACACCTTC CASRAGTAYGYTF
once TRBJ1-2 TRBV4-2 . TGTGCCAGCAGCCAAGCGGCAGCTACTAACTATGGCTACACCTTC CASSQAAATNYGYTF
many TRBJ1-4 TRBV7-8 TRBD1 TGTGCCAGCAGCTTAGTCGCGACAGGGGAAAAACTGTTTTTT CASSLVATGEKLFF
. TRBJ1-1 TRBV5-1 . TGCGCCAGCAGCTATGGAACCTACACTGAAGCTTTCTTT CASSYGTYTEAFF
. TRBJ2-3 TRBV10-3 TRBD2 TGTGCCATCCTCAGCTCTAGCGGGAGTAACACAGATACGCAGTATTTT CAILSSSGSNTDTQYF
many TRBJ1-1 TRBV2 TRBD1 TGTGCCATACCGGACAGGGTAGAGGTGTGGACTGAAGCTTTCTTT CAIPDRVEVWTEAFF
many TRBJ2-7 TRBV11-2 . TGTGCCAGCAGCTTAGAGACAGGAAACTACGAGCAGTACTTC CASSLETGNYEQYF
few TRBJ2-7 TRBV27 . TGTGCCAGCCGGAGCGCAGGGCACTACGAGCAGTACTTC CASRSAGHYEQYF
many TRBJ2-7 TRBV12-3/TRBV12-4 . TGTGCCAGCAGTGCGGCGGGAGAGCAGTACTTC CASSAAGEQYF
. TRBJ1-1 TRBV3-1 . TGTGCCAGCAGCCCCCCCGGGGCGCCCCCCTGGAACACTGAAGCTTTCTTT CASSPPGAPPWNTEAFF
many TRBJ2-6 TRBV28 . TGTGCCAGCAGTTCCCCGTCTTCCTCTGGGGCCAACGTCCTGACTTTC CASSSPSSSGANVLTF
few TRBJ1-1 TRBV20-1 . TGCAGTGCTAGAGATGAAGGAGGGAACACTGAAGCTTTCTTT CSARDEGGNTEAFF
. TRBJ2-7 TRBV4-1 TRBD1 TGCGCCAGCAGCCAAGTCAGGGGGACCTACGAGCAGTACTTC CASSQVRGTYEQYF
. TRBJ1-1 TRBV20-1 . TGCAGTGCTTGGGGAAATGGTTTGAACACTGAAGCTTTCTTT CSAWGNGLNTEAFF
many TRBJ1-5 TRBV28 TRBD1 TGTGCCAGCAGTTTCTGGGGACAGGGGGCGCGGCAGCCCCAGCATTTT CASSFWGQGARQPQHF
. TRBJ2-7 TRBV5-1 . TGCGCCAGCAGCCCGGGACTTCAGACGTTCGAGCAGTACTTC CASSPGLQTFEQYF
many TRBJ2-2 TRBV6-1 TRBD2 TGTGCCAGCAGAAAAACCCGACTAGCGGAAGCCACCGGGGAGCTGTTTTTT CASRKTRLAEATGELFF
. TRBJ1-1 TRBV30 TRBD1 TGTGCCTGGAGTGTATCAGGGGGTCCTGAAGCTTTCTTT CAWSVSGGPEAFF
. TRBJ1-5 TRBV6-1 . TGTGCCAGCAGTGAACTGGGAGGGAAAGGGCAGCCCCAGCATTTT CASSELGGKGQPQHF
many TRBJ2-7 TRBV6-5 . TGTGCCAGCAGTTCAATCCGGGGCGGGCGCTCCTACGAGCAGTACTTC CASSSIRGGRSYEQYF
few TRBJ2-1 TRBV5-6 TRBD2 TGTGCCAGCAGCTTGGCGTCGGGGGGACTAGCCGGGAATGAGCAGTTCTTC CASSLASGGLAGNEQFF
many TRBJ2-7 TRBV28 . TGTGCCAGCAGAGCGGCGTGGGGGGCAAGCTACGAGCAGTACTTC CASRAAWGASYEQYF
. TRBJ1-3 TRBV20-1 . TGCAGCTCCGCAGGGTTTGGAAACACCATATATTTT CSSAGFGNTIYF
many TRBJ1-2 TRBV6-2/TRBV6-3 TRBD1 TGTGCCAGCAGCCTCCTGGACAGGGTTGGTGGCTACACCTTC CASSLLDRVGGYTF
. TRBJ2-1 TRBV20-1 . TGCAGTGCTAGACCCCACAGGGCAGTTGAGCAGTTCTTC CSARPHRAVEQFF
many TRBJ2-7 TRBV20-1 . TGCAGTGCTAATCCGGACGGTTCCTACGAGCAGTACTTC CSANPDGSYEQYF
many TRBJ1-1 TRBV6-5 . TGTGCCAGCAGTTACTCGGCCTCAAGGACGGCTGAAGCTTTCTTT CASSYSASRTAEAFF
few TRBJ2-6 TRBV5-5 TRBD1 TGTGCCAGCAGCTATAATACAGGGGGCCCCTCTGGGGCCAACGTCCTGACTTTC CASSYNTGGPSGANVLTF
. TRBJ2-7 TRBV5-4 TRBD1 TGTGCCAGCAGCCGCCGGGACAGACCGTTTGGGCAGTACTTC CASSRRDRPFGQYF
many TRBJ2-7 TRBV13 TRBD2 TGTGCCAGCAGCTTGTGGGGACTAGCGGGAGTCTACGAGCAGTACTTC CASSLWGLAGVYEQYF
few TRBJ1-1 TRBV29-1 TRBD1 TGCAGCGTTGGACAGGGCCACACTGAAGCTTTCTTT CSVGQGHTEAFF
. TRBJ1-2 TRBV7-9 . TGTGCCAGCAGCTTATGGATGACAGAGAACTATGGCTACACCTTC CASSLWMTENYGYTF
. TRBJ2-7 TRBV20-1 . TGCAGTGCCATCCCGGGGCGGACAAACTCCTACGAGCAGTACTTC CSAIPGRTNSYEQYF
few TRBJ2-5 TRBV4-3 TRBD2 TGCGCCAGCAGCCAAGACAGCGGGAGGGTTTCGGAGACCCAGTACTTC CASSQDSGRVSETQYF
. TRBJ2-1 TRBV7-2 TRBD2 TGTGCCAGCAGCTTAGGCCTAGCGGGGGGTGTCAATGAGCAGTTCTTC CASSLGLAGGVNEQFF
. TRBJ1-1 TRBV10-3 TRBD1 TGTGCCAACAGAGGGACAGAGATGAACACTGAAGCTTTCTTT CANRGTEMNTEAFF
. TRBJ2-7 TRBV7-2 TRBD1 TGTGCCAGCATCCCAAGCCGGGACAGCCCCTACGAGCAGTACTTC CASIPSRDSPYEQYF